The 25 T cell receptor beta chains reported below all come from one sample, sequenced in a study of blood T cell repertoires in COVID-19. TCRdb keeps only in-frame clones here, not all; method: immunoSEQ multiplex PCR. The sample carries 150,000 to 200,000 clones, roughly nine tenths recorded once. Input material: PBMCs or T cells enriched from blood (not recorded which). These receptor sequences come from a woman in her forties with acute COVID-19.

The V gene is TRBV5-6, the J gene TRBJ2-7; perhaps TRBD2 as D (5 bases). This CDR3 has 14 residues. V shed 4 bases and J shed 5 bases, with 16 bases lying between them. Germline assignment: CDR1 SGHDT and CDR2 YYEEEE. The CDR3 sequence: CASSGSRGVDEQYF. CDR3 nucleotides: TGTGCCAGCAGCGGCTCCCGGGGAGTAGACGAGCAGTACTTC.

The CDR3 nucleotides read TGTGCCAGCAGTGAGAGACCCTCAGGAGATACGCAGTATTTT. It translates to CASSERPSGDTQYF. The genes are TRBV6-1 and TRBJ2-3; D remains ambiguous. Germline V gene sequence: CDR1 MNHNS, CDR2 SASEGT. CDR3 length: 14 amino acids. Trimming removed 3 bases at V and 5 bases at J, with 12 bases between.

V usage is TRBV9 and J usage is TRBJ2-5, with D tentatively TRBD2 (5 bases). CDR3 length equals 13 residues. V was trimmed by 0 bases and J by 9 bases, leaving 12 bases between them. CDR1 SGDLS and CDR2 YYNGEE come from the germline V gene. The DNA of the CDR3 is TGTGCCAGCAGCGTAGCTACCGGGGTACCCCAGTACTTC. Protein product: CASSVATGVPQYF.

Only one count was recorded for this clone. This chain uses TRBV6-5 with TRBJ2-7; the D gene is possibly TRBD1 (6 bases). Germline CDR1 MNHEY, CDR2 SVGAGI. Trimming stripped 5 bases from V and 7 bases from J, with 18 bases between. The CDR3 extends over 14 amino acids. As DNA, the CDR3 is TGTGCCAGCAGTCTGAGGACAGACTTTGGGGAGCAGTACTTC. It translates to CASSLRTDFGEQYF.

The V and J genes are TRBV19 and TRBJ2-1; TRBD1 is a possible D gene (5 bases). The ends were cut back, 5 bases at V and 6 bases at J, with 11 bases in the middle. Germline-derived CDR1 and CDR2 are LNHDA and SQIVND (reference sequence). This CDR3 has 13 amino acids. The CDR3 here is CASSAMGRNEQFF. The CDR3 region has the DNA TGTGCCAGTAGTGCGATGGGGCGCAATGAGCAGTTCTTC.

V and J are TRBV27 and TRBJ2-5; TRBD2 is a possible D gene (6 bases). CDR1 MNHEY and CDR2 SMNVEV come from the germline V gene (reference sequence). V lost 4 bases to trimming and J lost 0 bases, with 12 bases between them. The CDR3 is 15 amino acids. For the CDR3, the DNA is TGTGCCAGCAGTTCCCGGCGGGGTGACCAAGAGACCCAGTACTTC. It yields the protein CASSSRRGDQETQYF.

A few counts support this clone. The chain uses TRBV6-5 and TRBJ2-7, with a possible D match to TRBD1 (6 bases). This CDR3 is 14 amino acids long. Trimming stripped 5 bases from V and 5 bases from J, with 16 bases between. From germline, CDR1 is MNHEY and CDR2 SVGAGI. CDR3 protein: CASSPIGQKNEQYF. In DNA, the CDR3 is TGTGCCAGCAGTCCAATAGGACAGAAAAACGAGCAGTACTTC.

V and J are TRBV30 and TRBJ2-5; D perhaps matches TRBD2 (6 bases). Germline assignment: CDR1 GTSNPN and CDR2 SVGIG (reference sequence). V dropped 3 bases and J dropped 5 bases, with 16 bases sitting between them. This CDR3 comprises 14 residues. CDR3 sequence: CAWSATSIRETQYF. In nucleotides, the CDR3 is TGTGCCTGGAGCGCGACTAGTATCCGGGAGACCCAGTACTTC.

This rearrangement joins TRBV4-1 to TRBJ1-3; D remains ambiguous. Germline V gives CDR1 MGHRA, CDR2 YSYEKL. V gave up 4 bases and J gave up 0 bases, with 10 bases separating them. This CDR3 has 15 residues. The CDR3 loop is CASSPMRGSGNTIYF. CDR3 sequence (DNA): TGCGCCAGCAGCCCTATGCGGGGCTCTGGAAACACCATATATTTT.

The rearrangement uses TRBV15 and TRBJ2-2, with 11 bases that match TRBD1. From germline, CDR1 is LNHNV and CDR2 YYDKDF (reference sequence). V gave up 5 bases and J gave up 4 bases; unmatched junction bases: 6. The CDR3 sequence is 16 residues long. CDR3 amino acids: CATSGSGTGGTGELFF. For the CDR3, the DNA is TGTGCCACCAGCGGATCCGGGACAGGGGGCACCGGGGAGCTGTTTTTT.

The chain combines TRBV11-2 with TRBJ2-1; a weak D match, TRBD1 (6 bases). The CDR3 contains 16 residues. Trimming took off 5 bases at V and 8 bases at J, with 22 bases between the two ends. CDR1 is SGHAT and CDR2 is FQNNGV in the germline V gene. The DNA for the CDR3 is TGTGCCAGCAGCAGGATACAGGGCCCAGTCGGCCATGAGCAGTTCTTC. Its translation is CASSRIQGPVGHEQFF.

The V call is TRBV9, the J call TRBJ2-2; 15 nucleotides align to TRBD2. V was pared by 0 bases and J by 2 bases, with 2 bases of the junction left unmatched. CDR1 is SGDLS, CDR2 YYNGEE, per germline. The CDR3 is 18 amino acids. CDR3 nucleotide sequence: TGTGCCAGCAGCGTAGGGGGACTAGCGGGAGGAAACACCGGGGAGCTGTTTTTT. It codes for CASSVGGLAGGNTGELFF.

This clone was counted once. The chain joins TRBV6-6 to TRBJ1-2; 9 bases line up with TRBD1. Germline V gives CDR1 MNHNY, CDR2 SVGAGI (reference sequence). The J segment lost 2 bases and the V segment lost 5 bases, leaving 6 bases of the junction unmatched. The CDR3 contains 15 residues. The CDR3 DNA sequence: TGTGCCAGCAGTCCGCGGACAGGGGCAAACTATGGCTACACCTTC. This sequence encodes CASSPRTGANYGYTF.

The chain carries TRBV6-6 and TRBJ2-3; TRBD2 is a possible D gene (5 bases). CDR3 length equals 13 residues. Germline CDR1 and CDR2: MNHNY and SVGAGI (reference sequence). V lost 6 bases and J 5 bases, leaving 12 bases between the germline ends. The CDR3 DNA reads TGTGCCAGCAGAGCGGAAGGGAGAGATACGCAGTATTTT. Its protein product is CASRAEGRDTQYF.

The V and J genes are TRBV5-4 and TRBJ1-2; a weak D match, TRBD1 (6 bases). Between the trimmed V and J ends, which lost 6 bases and 7 bases, there was a span of 22 bases. The CDR3 totals 15 residues. Germline CDR1 SGHNT, CDR2 YYREEE (reference sequence). The DNA of the CDR3 is TGTGCCAGCATCTCAGAAGCAGGGGCCTACAGTGGCTACACCTTC. Translating it yields CASISEAGAYSGYTF.

The J gene is TRBJ2-3, the V gene TRBV4-3, with 9 bases fitting TRBD2. CDR3 length equals 19 residues. CDR1 is LGHNA and CDR2 is YSLEER in the germline V gene. Germline trimming cut 0 bases from V and 0 bases from J; bases unmatched to any gene: 10. The CDR3 protein is CASSQDYSLAGKSTDTQYF. In nucleotides, the CDR3 is TGCGCCAGCAGCCAAGATTACAGTCTAGCGGGGAAGAGCACAGATACGCAGTATTTT.

V usage is TRBV5-6 and J usage is TRBJ2-1; 12 bases line up with TRBD2. The CDR3 is 19 residues long. V dropped 3 bases and J dropped 2; count of bases not matched to a gene: 12. Germline V gives CDR1 SGHDT, CDR2 YYEEEE. The CDR3 sequence: CASSWGTGTSGFTYNEQFF. The CDR3 region has the DNA TGTGCCAGCAGCTGGGGGACCGGGACTAGCGGGTTTACCTACAATGAGCAGTTCTTC.

The chain links TRBV30 to TRBJ2-7; 9 bases are shared with TRBD1. Trimming took 0 bases from V and 4 from J; bases not matched to a gene: 10. This CDR3 is 16 amino acids long. Germline CDR1 GTSNPN, CDR2 SVGIG (reference sequence). The CDR3 region has the DNA TGTGCCTGGAGTGTATCAAACAGGGGGCTCCCTTACGAGCAGTACTTC. This sequence encodes CAWSVSNRGLPYEQYF.

The V and J genes are TRBV5-1 and TRBJ2-3; 9 bases are shared with TRBD2. The germline gives CDR1 SGHRS, CDR2 YFSETQ. Trimming took 4 bases from V and 6 from J; bases not matched to a gene: 12. This CDR3 is 16 amino acids long. CDR3 residues: CASSPNPAGGGDTQYF. The CDR3 DNA reads as TGCGCCAGCAGCCCTAACCCAGCGGGGGGTGGGGATACGCAGTATTTT.

The chain links TRBV19 to TRBJ1-6; the D gene is possibly TRBD1 (5 bases). CDR3 size: 13 residues. The V gene's germline CDR1 is LNHDA and CDR2 SQIVND (reference sequence). Trimming removed 5 bases from V and 7 bases from J, with 9 bases in between. This CDR3 reads CASSSDTNSPLHF. The CDR3 bases are TGTGCCAGTAGTTCGGACACCAATTCACCCCTCCACTTT.

The V call is TRBV5-1, the J call TRBJ2-3; 7 bases align to TRBD2. The CDR3 has 14 residues. The V gene's germline CDR1 is SGHRS and CDR2 YFSETQ. V lost 4 bases, J lost 7 bases, and 9 bases stayed unmatched. The DNA for the CDR3 is TGCGCCAGCAGCCTGCGGGGGACTGGGTATACGCAGTATTTT. Translated, it gives CASSLRGTGYTQYF.

The CDR3: CASRNPSAPPNEQYF. DNA for the CDR3: TGTGCCAGCAGAAACCCCTCAGCGCCCCCGAACGAGCAGTACTTC. The chain combines TRBV7-8 with TRBJ2-7; D is unresolved. V was pared by 6 bases and J by 5 bases, with 20 bases between. The CDR3 has 15 residues. CDR1 SGHVS and CDR2 FQNEAQ come from the germline V gene.

The CDR3 spells CASSGDRGRSRNEQFF. The CDR3 DNA follows: TGTGCCAGCAGTGGGGACAGGGGGCGATCCCGCAATGAGCAGTTCTTC. The gene calls are TRBV2 and TRBJ2-1; 12 bases fit TRBD1. The V gene's germline CDR1 is SNHLY and CDR2 FYNNEI. The CDR3 loop spans 16 amino acids. V shed 4 bases and J 6 bases; nucleotides not matched to a gene: 7. The complete variable domain, with remaining parts taken from reference TRBV2 and TRBJ2-1, reads EPEVTQTPSHQVTQMGQEVILRCVPISNHLYFYWYRQILGQKVEFLVSFYNNEISEKSEIFDDQFSVERPDGSNFTLKIRSTKLEDSAMYFCASSGDRGRSRNEQFFGPGTRLTVL.

The V gene is TRBV4-1, the J gene TRBJ1-6; D is possibly TRBD1 (5 bases). V lost 0 bases to trimming and J lost 5 bases, with 11 bases between them. CDR1 is MGHRA and CDR2 is YSYEKL in the germline V gene. The CDR3 consists of 16 residues. For the CDR3, the DNA is TGCGCCAGCAGCCAAGATCCGCAGGGTGATAATTCACCCCTCCACTTT. Translating it yields CASSQDPQGDNSPLHF.

V is TRBV19 and J is TRBJ2-7; 10 bases match TRBD2. The trim removed 0 bases at V and 6 bases at J, leaving 8 bases unmatched. Germline V gene sequence: CDR1 LNHDA, CDR2 SQIVND (reference sequence). The CDR3 loop spans 16 amino acids. The DNA for the CDR3 is TGTGCCAGTAGTATAGATCTGGCTAGCGGGGGAGGCGAGCAGTACTTC. It yields the protein CASSIDLASGGGEQYF.